This entry lists 13 T cell receptor beta chains sequenced from one sample in a study of OX40 agonist ivuxolimab in advanced cancers. The repertoire was sequenced with immunoSEQ multiplex PCR; TCRdb's copy has only in-frame clones and lacks some. The profile shows some 11,000 clones, 65% to 75% of them singletons. The sequences come from CD4+ or CD8+ T cells sorted from blood, collected in a trial of the OX40 agonist ivuxolimab. The origin of the receptors is an adult with an advanced solid tumor such as melanoma, head and neck, liver or kidney cancer.

The CDR3 sequence: CASTPTWTGGSLYTEAFF. In DNA, the CDR3 is TGTGCCAGTACCCCCACATGGACAGGGGGCTCTCTTTACACTGAAGCTTTCTTT. The J gene is TRBJ1-1, the V gene TRBV19, with TRBD1 matching 11 bases. This CDR3 region has 18 residues. In germline, CDR1 is LNHDA, CDR2 SQIVND (reference sequence). V dropped 7 bases and J dropped 3; count of bases not matched to a gene: 16.

V and J are TRBV28 and TRBJ1-1; D is unresolved. The V gene lost 2 bases and the J gene lost 6 bases, with 13 bases spanning the gap. The CDR3 totals 14 residues. CDR1 and CDR2 from the germline V gene are MDHEN and SYDVKM. The DNA of the CDR3 is TGTGCCAGCAGTTTAGGGCAGGTTATCGCTGAAGCTTTCTTT. Protein product: CASSLGQVIAEAFF.

In DNA, the CDR3 is TGTGCCAGCAGTCTCGGACAGGGTGGTGTCTATAGCGAAAAACTGTTTTTT. Amino acids: CASSLGQGGVYSEKLFF. The rearrangement joins TRBV28 to TRBJ1-4; 8 nucleotides line up with TRBD1. The CDR3 is made up of 17 amino acids. Germline CDR1 reads MDHEN; CDR2 reads SYDVKM. J lost 8 bases, V lost 5 bases, and 16 bases had no gene match. Full variable domain (remainder filled in from reference TRBV28 and TRBJ1-4): DVKVTQSSRYLVKRTGEKVFLECVQDMDHENMFWYRQDPGLGLRLIYFSYDVKMKEKGDIPEGYSVSREKKERFSLILESASTNQTSMYLCASSLGQGGVYSEKLFFGSGTQLSVL.

V and J are TRBV7-9 and TRBJ2-7, with 7 bases aligning to TRBD1. J gave up 0 bases and V 4 bases, and 6 bases lay outside the gene matches. CDR3 size: 15 residues. CDR1 and CDR2 (germline): SEHNR, FQNEAQ (reference sequence). The CDR3 nucleotides read TGTGCCAGCAGCTCAGACAGGGTAGGCTCCTACGAGCAGTACTTC. Residues: CASSSDRVGSYEQYF.

The CDR3 DNA is TGCGCCAGCAGCCAAGAGGCGAGCAACAGGGGCAACACTGAAGCTTTCTTT. As protein: CASSQEASNRGNTEAFF. The genes are TRBV4-3 and TRBJ1-1; 7 bases map to TRBD1. The germline V gene has CDR1 LGHNA and CDR2 YSLEER. The trim removed 0 bases at V and 2 bases at J, leaving 9 bases unmatched. There are 17 residues in the CDR3.

This clone is large by share. V gene TRBV10-1 combines with J gene TRBJ2-1, with 9 positions matching TRBD1. This CDR3 contains 16 residues. Germline-derived CDR1 and CDR2 are WNHNN and SYGVQD (reference sequence). With V trimmed by 4 bases and J by 7 bases, 11 bases remained unmatched. Here the CDR3 DNA reads TGCGCCAGCAGTGGTCCCGGGACAGGGCTTTGGAATGAGCAGTTCTTC. This codes for CASSGPGTGLWNEQFF.

The chain combines TRBV5-6 with TRBJ1-5; a weak D match, TRBD1 (5 bases). This CDR3 is built from 19 residues. Looked up from germline, CDR1 is SGHDT and CDR2 is YYEEEE. V was clipped by 4 bases and J by 4 bases, with 27 bases between them. This CDR3 is CASSKYGRVGETGNQPQHF. CDR3 sequence (DNA): TGTGCCAGCAGCAAGTACGGTAGGGTAGGGGAGACGGGTAATCAGCCCCAGCATTTT.

This clone was seen only once. The CDR3 nucleotides read TGTGCCAGCGGGACACAGAACACTGAAGCTTTCTTT. It encodes CASGTQNTEAFF. The chain employs TRBV28 and TRBJ1-1; D perhaps matches TRBD1 (6 bases). The CDR3 runs to 12 residues. Germline CDR1 reads MDHEN; CDR2 reads SYDVKM. V lost 8 bases to trimming and J lost 1 base, with 8 bases between them.

In its sample, this clone was seen a few times. A read error may produce the germline difference seen at one junction end. The CDR3 spells CASSPGRSSDTQYF. The CDR3 bases are TGTGCTAGCAGCCCCGGCCGTAGCTCAGATACGCAGTATTTT. V gene TRBV7-7 combines with J gene TRBJ2-3, with unresolved D. Germline CDR1 is SSHAT and CDR2 is FNYEAQ (reference sequence). This CDR3 is built from 14 residues.

V usage is TRBV7-2 and J usage is TRBJ2-6; D might be TRBD2 (5 bases). V was shortened by 4 bases and J by 0 bases, with 16 bases between the two germline ends. The germline V gene has CDR1 SGHTA and CDR2 FQGNSA. The CDR3 is 18 amino acids. CDR3 nucleotides: TGTGCCAGCAGCTCCTCGGGGTCCCCTCTCTCTGGGGCCAACGTCCTGACTTTC. Its translation: CASSSSGSPLSGANVLTF.

The chain is built from TRBV4-3 and TRBJ1-3; D is possibly TRBD1 (6 bases). The ends were cut back, 4 bases at V and 4 bases at J, with 20 bases in the middle. Germline V gene data show CDR1 as LGHNA and CDR2 as YSLEER. This CDR3 has 17 amino acids. The CDR3 protein is CASSPEGDGGLGNTIYF. The CDR3 DNA is TGCGCCAGCAGCCCAGAGGGGGACGGGGGGCTGGGAAACACCATATATTTT.

V and J are TRBV27 and TRBJ1-1, with D possibly TRBD1 on 5 matching bases. Germline CDR1 and CDR2: MNHEY and SMNVEV (reference sequence). The CDR3 is 13 residues long. Trimming left V 6 bases short and J 2 bases short, with 10 bases between. CDR3 DNA: TGTGCCAGCAGGATGACAGCTAACACTGAAGCTTTCTTT. Its translation is CASRMTANTEAFF.

The chain uses TRBV29-1 and TRBJ1-3; D may be TRBD1 (5 bases). Trimming stripped 6 bases from V and 0 bases from J, with 15 bases between. The germline V gene has CDR1 SQVTM and CDR2 ANQGSEA. The CDR3 sequence is 15 residues long. This chain's CDR3 is CSVSTGFYSGNTIYF. The CDR3 DNA reads as TGCAGCGTCTCTACAGGTTTCTACTCTGGAAACACCATATATTTT.